The 15 T cell receptor beta chains reported below all come from one sample, sequenced in a study of response to subunit inactivated influenza vaccine. MiXCR was run by TCRdb on the RT-PCR reads, yielding one entry per CDR3 protein. The data contain about 650,000 distinct CDR3 sequences, 14% of them singletons. The source was PBMCs from blood, collected about 14 days before vaccination. These receptors were taken from a man aged 45-65 years who received an inactivated influenza vaccine.

This chain joins TRBV15 and TRBJ1-5, with 7 bases that match TRBD1. The germline V gene encodes CDR1 LNHNV and CDR2 YYDKDF (reference sequence). V lost 1 base and J lost 0; bases outside the gene matches: 3. This CDR3 spans 16 amino acids. CDR3 residues: CATSRATGDSNQPQHF. The CDR3 DNA reads as TGTGCCACCAGCAGAGCTACAGGGGATAGCAATCAGCCCCAGCATTTT.

This chain links TRBV5-6 with TRBJ2-1; 10 positions agree with TRBD2. Trimming at V came to 1 base and at J to 4 bases, leaving 17 bases not matched to a gene. Germline values: CDR1 SGHDT, CDR2 YYEEEE. This CDR3 has 20 residues. CDR3 region: CASSLFVLAGAPGGYNEQFF. CDR3 sequence (DNA): TGTGCCAGCAGCTTGTTTGTTCTAGCGGGGGCCCCCGGGGGGTACAATGAGCAGTTCTTC.

Only a few counts were recorded for this clonotype. The CDR3 DNA is TGTGCCATCAGTGGACAGGGCCTGAGCGGGACCAACGAGCAGTACTTC. Translating it yields CAISGQGLSGTNEQYF. This chain uses TRBV10-3 with TRBJ2-7; D is perhaps TRBD1 or TRBD2 (7 bases each). With 4 bases removed from V and 5 bases from J, the gap between germline ends came to 21 bases. Germline V gene lookup returns CDR1 ENHRY and CDR2 SYGVKD. The CDR3 totals 16 residues.

In this sample, this clonotype turned up a few times. The V and J genes are TRBV29-1 and TRBJ1-1; D is uncertain. The CDR3 runs 13 residues. V was shortened by 5 bases and J by 1 base, with 11 bases between the two germline ends. Germline V gene sequence: CDR1 SQVTM, CDR2 ANQGSEA. CDR3 nucleotides: TGCAGCGTTTCCACAGTAGAGAACACTGAAGCTTTCTTT. This gives the protein CSVSTVENTEAFF. Looking up the rest from reference TRBV29-1 and TRBJ1-1 gives the full variable domain: SAVISQKPSRDICQRGTSLTIQCQVDSQVTMMFWYRQQPGQSLTLIATANQGSEATYESGFVIDKFPISRPNLTFSTLTVSNMSPEDSSIYLCSVSTVENTEAFFGQGTRLTVV.

This chain connects TRBV7-2 to TRBJ2-5; TRBD2 matches 12 bases. Germline lookup yields CDR1 SGHTA and CDR2 FQGNSA. J lost 3 bases, V lost 8 bases, and 1 base had no gene match. The CDR3 runs 13 residues. The CDR3 DNA is TGTGCCAGCCGACTAGCGGGAGAAGAGACCCAGTACTTC. Translating gives CASRLAGEETQYF.

This clonotype was seen at least ten times. The V call is TRBV4-1, the J call TRBJ1-5; 9 bases fit TRBD1. Looked up from germline, CDR1 is MGHRA and CDR2 is YSYEKL. This CDR3 has 15 residues. With 3 bases clipped from V and 6 bases from J, the junction kept 6 bases outside the gene matches. DNA for the CDR3: TGCGCCAGCAGCCAGGCGGGACAGGGAGGTCAGCCCCAGCATTTT. Encoded protein: CASSQAGQGGQPQHF.

This clonotype was detected only a few times. The V gene is TRBV6-1, the J gene TRBJ2-2; no definite D call. The CDR3 runs 14 residues. V lost 7 bases and J 2 bases, leaving 11 bases between the germline ends. Per germline, CDR1 MNHNS and CDR2 SASEGT. The CDR3 sequence is CASIWPGNTGELFF. DNA of the CDR3: TGTGCCAGCATATGGCCCGGCAACACCGGGGAGCTGTTTTTT.

V usage is TRBV5-5 and J usage is TRBJ2-3; the D is unclear. Germline V CDR1 and CDR2: SGHKS, YYEKEE (reference sequence). The CDR3 runs to 12 residues. The germline V and J ends were trimmed by 3 bases and 6 bases, with 8 bases remaining between them. The CDR3: CASSWSADTQYF. The CDR3 DNA reads as TGTGCCAGCAGCTGGAGTGCGGATACGCAGTATTTT.

This clonotype has only a few counts. This chain connects TRBV7-2 to TRBJ2-7, with TRBD1 identical over 8 bases. From germline, CDR1 is SGHTA and CDR2 FQGNSA. The junction had 11 bases not matched to a gene; V was cut back by 5 bases and J by 2 bases. The CDR3 is 16 residues long. CDR3 residues: CASSPGRGQETYEQYF. DNA for the CDR3: TGTGCCAGCAGCCCTGGGCGGGGACAGGAGACCTACGAGCAGTACTTC. Based on the CDR3 plus reference TRBV7-2 and TRBJ2-7, the full variable domain is GAGVSQSPSNKVTEKGKDVELRCDPISGHTALYWYRQSLGQGLEFLIYFQGNSAPDKSGLPSDRFSAERTGGSVSTLTIQRTQQEDSAVYLCASSPGRGQETYEQYFGPGTRLTVT.

In its sample, this clonotype was seen a few times. The chain combines TRBV11-2 with TRBJ2-6, with 8 bases identical to TRBD2. V shed 0 bases, J shed 3 bases, and the junction held 4 bases outside the gene matches. The CDR3 covers 17 residues. Germline CDR1 is SGHAT and CDR2 is FQNNGV. The CDR3 coding sequence is TGTGCCAGCAGCTTAGATCGGGGGGGGTTTGGGGCCAACGTCCTGACTTTC. It yields the protein CASSLDRGGFGANVLTF.

This clonotype was recorded many times. The chain combines TRBV9 with TRBJ2-1, with 12 positions matching TRBD2. Germline CDR1 reads SGDLS; CDR2 reads YYNGEE. Trimming removed 1 base from V and 9 bases from J; junction bases left unmatched: 2. CDR3 size: 14 residues. In nucleotides, the CDR3 is TGTGCCAGCAGCGTACAGGGACTAGCGGGTGAGCAGTTCTTC. It encodes CASSVQGLAGEQFF. The full variable domain, rest sourced from reference TRBV9 and TRBJ2-1, is DSGVTQTPKHLITATGQRVTLRCSPRSGDLSVYWYQQSLDQGLQFLIQYYNGEERAKGNILERFSAQQFPDLHSELNLSSLELGDSALYFCASSVQGLAGEQFFGPGTRLTVL.

Ten or more counts support this clonotype. The genes are TRBV20-1 and TRBJ2-1, with D possibly matching TRBD2 (6 bases). Between the trimmed V and J ends, which lost 0 bases and 3 bases, there was a span of 12 bases. This CDR3 contains 15 residues. Germline values: CDR1 DFQATT, CDR2 SNEGSKA (reference sequence). Written as DNA, the CDR3 is TGCAGTGCTAGAGATGCCGGGAGAAGCTACAATGAGCAGTTCTTC. It is translated as CSARDAGRSYNEQFF.

The rearrangement joins TRBV15 to TRBJ2-7, with TRBD2 as a possible D gene (6 bases). V was clipped by 0 bases and J by 1 base, with 19 bases between them. The CDR3 totals 18 residues. Germline V gene lookup returns CDR1 LNHNV and CDR2 YYDKDF (reference sequence). CDR3 sequence reads: CATSRDYGTLSTSYEQYF. Here the CDR3 DNA reads TGTGCCACCAGCAGAGATTACGGGACTCTCAGTACTTCCTACGAGCAGTACTTC.

This clonotype was counted between two and nine times. The V call is TRBV9, the J call TRBJ1-2; perhaps TRBD1 as D (6 bases). V shed 0 bases and J shed 7 bases, with 13 bases lying between them. The CDR3 is 14 residues long. CDR1 SGDLS and CDR2 YYNGEE come from the germline V gene. CDR3 sequence (DNA): TGTGCCAGCAGCGTAGAGTCTAGACAGGCTGGCTACACCTTC. It is translated as CASSVESRQAGYTF.

V usage is TRBV29-1 and J usage is TRBJ2-1; 7 nucleotides line up with TRBD1. CDR1 is SQVTM and CDR2 is ANQGSEA in the germline V gene. This CDR3 has 11 amino acids. Unmatched junction bases numbered 5, after V lost 7 bases and J lost 8 bases. The CDR3, as DNA: TGCAGCGCATACAGGGGACATGAGCAGTTCTTC. It encodes CSAYRGHEQFF.